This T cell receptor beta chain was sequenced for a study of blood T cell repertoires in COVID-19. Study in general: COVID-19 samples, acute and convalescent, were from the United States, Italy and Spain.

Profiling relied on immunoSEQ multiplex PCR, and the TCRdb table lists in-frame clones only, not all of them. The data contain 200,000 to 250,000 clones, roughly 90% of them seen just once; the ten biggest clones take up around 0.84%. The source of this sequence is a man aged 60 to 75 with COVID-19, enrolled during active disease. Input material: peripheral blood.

CDR3 residues: CASSLNSGSTGELFF. The CDR3 bases are TGCGCCAGCAGCTTGAATTCCGGGTCCACCGGGGAGCTGTTTTTT. The gene calls are TRBV5-1 and TRBJ2-2, with D uncertain. Deletions cut 1 base from V and 4 bases from J, with 11 bases between. The CDR3 spans 15 residues. Looked up from germline, CDR1 is SGHRS and CDR2 is YFSETQ.